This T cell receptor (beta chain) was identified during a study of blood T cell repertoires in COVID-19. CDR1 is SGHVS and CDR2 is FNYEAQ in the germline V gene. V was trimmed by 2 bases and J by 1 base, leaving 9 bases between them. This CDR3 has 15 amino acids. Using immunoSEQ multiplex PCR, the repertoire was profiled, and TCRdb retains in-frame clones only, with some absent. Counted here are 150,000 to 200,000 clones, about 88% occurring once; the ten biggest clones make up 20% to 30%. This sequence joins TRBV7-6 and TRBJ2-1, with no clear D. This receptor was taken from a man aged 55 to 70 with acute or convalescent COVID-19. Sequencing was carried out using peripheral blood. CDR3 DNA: TGTGCCAGCAGCTTAAGATTAGCTTCCTACAATGAGCAGTTCTTC. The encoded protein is CASSLRLASYNEQFF. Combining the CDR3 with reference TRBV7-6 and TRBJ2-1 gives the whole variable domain GAGVSQSPRYKVTKRGQDVALRCDPISGHVSLYWYRQALGQGPEFLTYFNYEAQQDKSGLPNDRFSAERPEGSISTLTIQRTEQRDSAMYRCASSLRLASYNEQFFGPGTRLTVL.